The 26 T cell receptor beta chains given below trace back to one sample, sequenced in a study of blood T cell repertoires in COVID-19 (dated by TCRdb to 2019 to 2021). Library creation used the immunoSEQ multiplex PCR assay. TCRdb obtained this table from immuneACCESS and retained in-frame rearrangements with V and J assigned. These tables miss some clones; where compared with another copy, unresolved V genes account for less than half of the shortfall, and the remainder is unexplained. This sample comprises approximately 240,000 clones, 65% to 80% of them detected only once. Of the sample, over 3% is held by the ten largest clones. Sequenced input: peripheral blood. The receptors shown here come from a woman aged 40 to 50 with active or convalescent COVID-19.

This clone has at least ten counts. The chain has TRBV7-9 and TRBJ2-5; maybe TRBD2 (6 bases). The CDR3 consists of 17 residues. From germline, CDR1 is SEHNR and CDR2 FQNEAQ (reference sequence). V gave up 5 bases and J gave up 5 bases, with 24 bases separating them. The CDR3 coding sequence is TGTGCCAGCAGCCCATTGACATCTGGATTCGGAGGGGAGACCCAGTACTTC. Its protein product is CASSPLTSGFGGETQYF. Full variable domain (rest looked up from reference TRBV7-9 and TRBJ2-5): DTGVSQNPRHKITKRGQNVTFRCDPISEHNRLYWYRQTLGQGPEFLTYFQNEAQLEKSRLLSDRFSAERPKGSFSTLEIQRTEQGDSAMYLCASSPLTSGFGGETQYFGPGTRLLVL.

This clone appeared once. The chain uses TRBV2 and TRBJ1-4, with TRBD1 matching over 9 bases. The CDR3 length is 15 residues. V lost 3 bases and J lost 5; bases outside the gene matches: 4. The germline V gene has CDR1 SNHLY and CDR2 FYNNEI. DNA for the CDR3: TGTGCCAGCAGTGATATGGGGACAGGGAATGAAAAACTGTTTTTT. The encoded protein is CASSDMGTGNEKLFF. The full variable domain, its missing parts supplied by reference TRBV2 and TRBJ1-4, is EPEVTQTPSHQVTQMGQEVILRCVPISNHLYFYWYRQILGQKVEFLVSFYNNEISEKSEIFDDQFSVERPDGSNFTLKIRSTKLEDSAMYFCASSDMGTGNEKLFFGSGTQLSVL.

For the CDR3, the DNA is TGTGCCAGCAGCACCGGGACTAACACCGGGGAGCTGTTTTTT. It is translated as CASSTGTNTGELFF. This sequence joins TRBV6-2 or TRBV6-3 and TRBJ2-2, with D possibly TRBD2 on 6 matching bases. The CDR3 loop spans 14 amino acids. The germline gives CDR1 MNHEY, CDR2 SVGEGT. V lost 6 bases, J lost 2 bases, and 10 bases lay in between.

This chain joins TRBV15 and TRBJ1-6, with D perhaps TRBD1 (5 bases). The CDR3 extends over 14 amino acids. Germline CDR1 reads LNHNV; CDR2 reads YYDKDF (reference sequence). V was trimmed by 6 bases and J by 3 bases, leaving 9 bases between them. The CDR3 region has the DNA TGTGCCACCAGAGGGGAAAACTATAATTCACCCCTCCACTTT. Translating gives CATRGENYNSPLHF.

The chain recombines TRBV30 with TRBJ1-4; TRBD1 aligns across 9 bases. This CDR3 region has 19 residues. CDR1 and CDR2 (germline): GTSNPN, SVGIG (reference sequence). The trim removed 0 bases at V and 3 bases at J, leaving 14 bases unmatched. CDR3 DNA: TGTGCCTGGAGTGTTCGATGGGGGACAGGGAAGCTGTCTAATGAAAAACTGTTTTTT. Translation gives CAWSVRWGTGKLSNEKLFF.

The V gene is TRBV13, the J gene TRBJ1-1; D is unresolved. V lost 5 bases, J lost 1 base, and 8 bases lay in between. The germline gives CDR1 PRHDT, CDR2 FYEKMQ (reference sequence). The CDR3 spans 13 residues. CDR3 bases: TGTGCCAGCAGCCTGACTGAGAACACTGAAGCTTTCTTT. As protein: CASSLTENTEAFF.

The J gene is TRBJ1-1, the V gene TRBV6-5; no firm D call. This CDR3 contains 13 residues. CDR1 and CDR2 from the germline V gene are MNHEY and SVGAGI. Trimming stripped 6 bases from V and 3 bases from J, with 11 bases between. CDR3 residues: CASRREVDTEAFF. For the CDR3, the DNA is TGTGCCAGCAGGAGGGAGGTGGACACTGAAGCTTTCTTT.

This clone was observed once. The chain is built from TRBV30 and TRBJ2-3; perhaps TRBD2 as D (7 bases). The germline V gene has CDR1 GTSNPN and CDR2 SVGIG (reference sequence). The CDR3 runs 12 residues. V was shortened by 6 bases and J by 4 bases, with 11 bases between the two germline ends. CDR3 amino acids: CACGGAPDTQYF. The CDR3 region has the DNA TGTGCCTGTGGGGGGGCCCCAGATACGCAGTATTTT.

The chain carries TRBV21-1 and TRBJ1-6; TRBD1 was called by the table and not checked on the DNA. TRBV21-1 is described as a pseudogene. The CDR3 runs 14 residues. The DNA of the CDR3 is TGTGCCAGCGTACAGATCAGGGGTAATTCACCCCTCCACTTT. Its translation is CASVQIRGNSPLHF.

The rearrangement links TRBV12-5 to TRBJ2-1, with 15 bases aligning to TRBD2. The CDR3 totals 24 residues. The junction had 24 bases not matched to a gene; V was cut back by 0 bases and J by 6 bases. Germline V gene lookup returns CDR1 LGHNT and CDR2 FRNRAP. CDR3 sequence reads: CASGLVLGLAGGRLEKTLPNEQFF. The CDR3 nucleotides are TGTGCTAGTGGTTTGGTACTGGGACTAGCGGGGGGCAGATTAGAGAAAACCCTCCCCAATGAGCAGTTCTTC. Filled out from reference TRBV12-5 and TRBJ2-1, the complete variable domain reads DARVTQTPRHKVTEMGQEVTMRCQPILGHNTVFWYRQTMMQGLELLAYFRNRAPLDDSGMPKDRFSAEMPDATLATLKIQPSEPRDSAVYFCASGLVLGLAGGRLEKTLPNEQFFGPGTRLTVL.

The chain combines TRBV7-9 with TRBJ1-2, with 8 bases lining up with TRBD1. The V gene's germline CDR1 is SEHNR and CDR2 FQNEAQ (reference sequence). V was pared by 5 bases and J by 4 bases, with 9 bases of the junction left unmatched. CDR3 length: 15 residues. This CDR3 is CASSPRQGFVYGYTF. In DNA form, the CDR3 reads TGTGCCAGCAGCCCCCGACAGGGGTTTGTCTATGGCTACACCTTC.

This clone has a handful of counts. The V gene is TRBV5-4, the J gene TRBJ2-1; possible D gene TRBD2, 5 bases. Per the germline V gene, CDR1 is SGHNT and CDR2 is YYREEE (reference sequence). V lost 1 base to trimming and J lost 3 bases, with 8 bases between them. There are 14 residues in the CDR3. The CDR3 region is CASSLSGNYNEQFF. The DNA of the CDR3 is TGTGCCAGCAGCTTGTCGGGAAACTACAATGAGCAGTTCTTC. The whole variable domain, remainder taken from reference TRBV5-4 and TRBJ2-1, is ETGVTQSPTHLIKTRGQQVTLRCSSQSGHNTVSWYQQALGQGPQFIFQYYREEENGRGNFPPRFSGLQFPNYSSELNVNALELDDSALYLCASSLSGNYNEQFFGPGTRLTVL.

This chain joins TRBV5-6 and TRBJ2-2, with D tentatively TRBD2 (6 bases). V lost 3 bases to trimming and J lost 0 bases, with 12 bases between them. CDR3 length: 16 residues. The V gene's germline CDR1 is SGHDT and CDR2 YYEEEE. The CDR3 bases are TGTGCCAGCAGCTACAGAACTAGCCCGAACACCGGGGAGCTGTTTTTT. Its translation: CASSYRTSPNTGELFF.

The chain uses TRBV7-7 and TRBJ2-3; 9 nucleotides line up with TRBD2. Germline loops: CDR1 SSHAT, CDR2 FNYEAQ (reference sequence). This CDR3 contains 16 residues. J gave up 1 base and V 5 bases, and 7 bases lay outside the gene matches. CDR3 sequence: CASSPGRLAGTDTQYF. CDR3 coding DNA: TGTGCCAGCAGCCCGGGCCGACTAGCGGGCACAGATACGCAGTATTTT.

The genes are TRBV19 and TRBJ1-4; 7 positions match TRBD1. The V gene's germline CDR1 is LNHDA and CDR2 SQIVND (reference sequence). V lost 4 bases and J lost 4; bases outside the gene matches: 6. The CDR3 length is 15 residues. The CDR3 reads CASSRGQTYNEKLFF. The DNA of the CDR3 is TGTGCCAGTAGTAGGGGACAGACCTATAATGAAAAACTGTTTTTT. Full variable domain (outside the CDR3, taken from reference TRBV19 and TRBJ1-4): DGGITQSPKYLFRKEGQNVTLSCEQNLNHDAMYWYRQDPGQGLRLIYYSQIVNDFQKGDIAEGYSVSREKKESFPLTVTSAQKNPTAFYLCASSRGQTYNEKLFFGSGTQLSVL.

This clone was seen a few times. This chain links TRBV20-1 with TRBJ1-6; D uncertain. Between the trimmed V and J ends, which lost 3 bases and 1 base, there was a span of 16 bases. The CDR3 contains 17 residues. From germline, CDR1 is DFQATT and CDR2 SNEGSKA (reference sequence). CDR3 residues: CSASEGSASSYNSPLHF. CDR3 coding DNA: TGCAGTGCTAGTGAAGGATCAGCGAGTTCCTATAATTCACCCCTCCACTTT.

The chain joins TRBV7-9 to TRBJ1-6; D not certain. CDR1 and CDR2 (germline): SEHNR, FQNEAQ (reference sequence). The V end lost 5 bases, the J end lost 11 bases, and 10 bases lay between the germline ends. This CDR3 comprises 12 residues. As DNA, the CDR3 is TGTGCCAGCAGCCAACCGCGGGCACCCCTCCACTTT. It yields the protein CASSQPRAPLHF.

This clone was seen a handful of times. The rearrangement links TRBV5-6 to TRBJ2-1, with 8 positions matching TRBD1. This CDR3 comprises 15 residues. The germline CDR1 and CDR2 sequences are SGHDT and YYEEEE. J was trimmed by 10 bases and V by 3 bases; bases with no gene match: 12. The CDR3 bases are TGTGCCAGCAGCTGGGGACCCGCAGGGGGCGACGAGCAGTTCTTC. Its translation: CASSWGPAGGDEQFF.

The rearrangement uses TRBV5-1 and TRBJ1-5; no firm D call. V lost 3 bases and J lost 7, with 11 bases in between. CDR3 size: 13 residues. CDR1 and CDR2 from the germline V gene are SGHRS and YFSETQ. CDR3 loop: CASSYQTGQPQHF. The CDR3 bases are TGCGCCAGCAGCTACCAAACGGGGCAGCCCCAGCATTTT. The variable domain in full, completed from reference TRBV5-1 and TRBJ1-5, reads KAGVTQTPRYLIKTRGQQVTLSCSPISGHRSVSWYQQTPGQGLQFLFEYFSETQRNKGNFPGRFSGRQFSNSRSEMNVSTLELGDSALYLCASSYQTGQPQHFGDGTRLSIL.

The rearrangement joins TRBV9 to TRBJ2-3, with TRBD2 matching 12 bases. Germline assignment: CDR1 SGDLS and CDR2 YYNGEE. Germline trimming cut 0 bases from V and 0 bases from J; bases unmatched to any gene: 5. CDR3 length equals 18 residues. The CDR3 sequence: CASSVGLAGGTSTDTQYF. CDR3 in DNA: TGTGCCAGCAGCGTAGGCCTAGCGGGGGGGACTAGCACAGATACGCAGTATTTT.

The count of this clone is one. This chain uses TRBV15 with TRBJ1-6, with 7 bases identical to TRBD1. The CDR3 loop spans 15 amino acids. Germline V gene sequence: CDR1 LNHNV, CDR2 YYDKDF (reference sequence). V shed 6 bases and J 5 bases; nucleotides not matched to a gene: 7. CDR3 sequence: CATRKDRVDNSPLHF. Here the CDR3 DNA reads TGTGCCACCAGAAAAGACAGGGTTGATAATTCACCCCTCCACTTT.

The chain employs TRBV10-3 and TRBJ2-5; the match to TRBD1 covers 7 bases. Germline CDR1 ENHRY, CDR2 SYGVKD. The CDR3 is 14 amino acids. Unmatched junction bases numbered 5, after V lost 4 bases and J lost 3 bases. The CDR3 sequence: CAISGYRGKETQYF. The DNA of the CDR3 is TGTGCCATCAGTGGGTACAGGGGCAAAGAGACCCAGTACTTC.

The V gene is TRBV13, the J gene TRBJ2-5; possibly TRBD2 for D (5 bases). The V end lost 5 bases, the J end lost 5 bases, and 18 bases lay between the germline ends. This CDR3 is built from 15 residues. CDR1 is PRHDT, CDR2 FYEKMQ, per germline (reference sequence). CDR3 nucleotide sequence: TGTGCCAGCAGCCCTAGCCCGCGGGCTTGGGAGACCCAGTACTTC. Its protein is CASSPSPRAWETQYF.

The CDR3 DNA is TGTGCCAGCAGTTCTCTCAGGGGAATCAATCAGCCCCAGCATTTT. Translated, it gives CASSSLRGINQPQHF. This rearrangement joins TRBV28 to TRBJ1-5; TRBD1 might be the D (6 bases). Between the trimmed V and J ends, which lost 4 bases and 3 bases, there was a span of 13 bases. Germline CDR1 MDHEN, CDR2 SYDVKM. The CDR3 consists of 15 residues.

The chain uses TRBV30 and TRBJ1-2; maybe TRBD1 (5 bases). Germline CDR1 and CDR2: GTSNPN and SVGIG (reference sequence). Trimming cost V 2 bases and J 8 bases, with 15 bases left between them. This CDR3 comprises 13 residues. Here the CDR3 DNA reads TGTGCCTGGAGTACTGGCAGGGCGGGGGGCTACACCTTC. Protein: CAWSTGRAGGYTF.

In this sample, this clone turned up a few times. The chain recombines TRBV7-3 with TRBJ2-3, with 7 bases aligning to TRBD2. The germline V gene has CDR1 SGHTA and CDR2 FQGTGA. This CDR3 region has 15 residues. V shed 5 bases, J shed 4 bases, and the junction held 9 bases outside the gene matches. CDR3: CASSRESGVSDTQYF. The CDR3 DNA sequence: TGTGCCAGCAGCAGAGAGAGCGGGGTATCAGATACGCAGTATTTT.